Sequencing of this T cell receptor beta chain was carried out in a study of response to subunit inactivated influenza vaccine (dated by TCRdb to 2016 to 2019). For the study in its entirety: Deep quantitative profiling of the T cell receptor repertoire was used in the study to follow responses to a trivalent subunit inactivated influenza vaccine. Overall results and qualifications from the work: According to the authors, only a limited number of new T cells may be recruited by each seasonal influenza vaccination.

The time point label here, explained by the study, means: more than 40 days after influenza vaccine administration. From its cysteine to its phenylalanine, the CDR3 spans 13 amino acids. Only CDR3 DNA is held: 39 bases, read in frame from base 1. V is shortened by 5 bases, J by 11 bases, and the region joining them spans 15 bases. The CDR1 and CDR2 encoded by the germline V gene are MNHEY and SVGEGT. On this clonotype itself: Its antigen is still unknown. Base qualities are not recorded, but no much larger clone differs from it by a single base.

Library method: RT-PCR. The listed sequencing device is Illumina HiSeq 2500. The raw public data were reprocessed by TCRdb itself: fastp quality trimming at Q25, MiXCR clonotype calling, in-frame beta chains only. Each entry merges the rows of one CDR3 protein and shows their most common DNA and genes. In all, the sample holds approximately 500,000 distinct CDR3 sequences, and over 10% of those were seen once. Less than 15% of the sample comes from the top ten. Specimen: PBMCs from blood, collected roughly 6 weeks after vaccination. The V and J genes are TRBV6-2 or TRBV6-3 and TRBJ1-4; TRBD1 is a possible D gene, resting on 6 matching bases. The source of this sequence is a man aged 45-60 years who received an inactivated influenza vaccine. Donor details come from another sample of the same person, matched by shared clones. The CDR3 here reads CASSPTDRVKLFF. At the DNA level, the sequence is TGTGCCAGCAGTCCGACGGACAGAGTCAAACTGTTTTTT.